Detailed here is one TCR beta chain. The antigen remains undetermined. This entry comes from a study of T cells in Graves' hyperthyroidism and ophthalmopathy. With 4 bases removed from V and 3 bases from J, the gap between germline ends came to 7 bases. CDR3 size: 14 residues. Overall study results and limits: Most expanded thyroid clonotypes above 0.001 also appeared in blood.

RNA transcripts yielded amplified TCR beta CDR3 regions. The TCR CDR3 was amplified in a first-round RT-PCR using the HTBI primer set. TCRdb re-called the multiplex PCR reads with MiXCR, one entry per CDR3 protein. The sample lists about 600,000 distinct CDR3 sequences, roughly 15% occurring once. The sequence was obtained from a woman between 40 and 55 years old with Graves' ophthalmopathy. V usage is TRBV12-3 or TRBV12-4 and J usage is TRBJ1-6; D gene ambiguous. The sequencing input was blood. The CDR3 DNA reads TGTGCCAGCAGTTACGGGCTCTATAATTCACCCCTCCACTTT. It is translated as CASSYGLYNSPLHF.